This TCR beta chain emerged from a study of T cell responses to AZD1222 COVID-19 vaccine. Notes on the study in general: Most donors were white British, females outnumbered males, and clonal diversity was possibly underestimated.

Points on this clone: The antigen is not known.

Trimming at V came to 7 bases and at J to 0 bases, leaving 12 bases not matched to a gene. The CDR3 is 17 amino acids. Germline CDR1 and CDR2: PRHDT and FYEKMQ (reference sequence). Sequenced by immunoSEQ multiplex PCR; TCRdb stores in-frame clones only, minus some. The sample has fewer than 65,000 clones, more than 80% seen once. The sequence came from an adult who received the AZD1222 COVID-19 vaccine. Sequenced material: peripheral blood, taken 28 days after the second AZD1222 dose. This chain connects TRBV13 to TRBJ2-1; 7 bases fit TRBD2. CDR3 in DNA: TGTGCCAGCACCTCATGGGGGGGTAGCGGCTCCTACAATGAGCAGTTCTTC. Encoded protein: CASTSWGGSGSYNEQFF.